The rows below give T cell receptor beta chains drawn from one sample of a study of CD8+ T cells in alopecia areata. Data came from immunoSEQ multiplex PCR; TCRdb stores just in-frame clones and leaves some out. This table holds about 120,000 clones, 50% to 55% found once. The sample was CD4+ T cells sorted from blood, taken at week 4, from a patient treated with tofacitinib. The receptor source for this set is a human donor with alopecia areata. Each CDR3 is given with its conserved first and last residue. The D gene is left open where the match is weak. Only some rows state a clone size, as once, few, many or a class for expanded clones.

j_gene: TRBJ1-4; v_gene: TRBV6-1; d_gene: -; abundance: -; CDR3nt: TGTGCCAGCAGTGAAGCTGGACCGGGGGAAAAACTGTTTTTT; CDR3aa: CASSEAGPGEKLFF
j_gene: TRBJ2-7; v_gene: TRBV6-1; d_gene: TRBD1; abundance: once; CDR3nt: TGTGCCAGCAGGGCTGGACAGGGGAACTACGAGCAGTACTTC; CDR3aa: CASRAGQGNYEQYF
j_gene: TRBJ1-1; v_gene: TRBV29-1; d_gene: -; abundance: -; CDR3nt: TGCAGCGTTGGTCAAGTCCCTGAAGCTTTCTTT; CDR3aa: CSVGQVPEAFF
j_gene: TRBJ1-1; v_gene: TRBV7-3; d_gene: -; abundance: -; CDR3nt: TGTGCCAGCAGCTTAACCCTGAAGGATGAAGCTTTCTTT; CDR3aa: CASSLTLKDEAFF
j_gene: TRBJ2-2; v_gene: TRBV29-1; d_gene: -; abundance: few; CDR3nt: TGCAGCGTTGAAGGTTTTGGGACCGGGGAGCTGTTTTTT; CDR3aa: CSVEGFGTGELFF
j_gene: TRBJ2-1; v_gene: TRBV5-1; d_gene: TRBD2; abundance: -; CDR3nt: TGCGCCAGCAGCTTGGCGTCGGCGGGAGGTTCTGATGAGCAGTTCTTC; CDR3aa: CASSLASAGGSDEQFF
j_gene: TRBJ2-7; v_gene: TRBV5-1; d_gene: TRBD1; abundance: few; CDR3nt: TGCGCCAGCAGCTTGCGTACCCTACAGGGGGTTACCTACGAGCAGTACTTC; CDR3aa: CASSLRTLQGVTYEQYF
j_gene: TRBJ1-1; v_gene: TRBV29-1; d_gene: -; abundance: -; CDR3nt: TGCAGCGTTGAAGGCACCAGGAACACTGAAGCTTTCTTT; CDR3aa: CSVEGTRNTEAFF
j_gene: TRBJ1-5; v_gene: TRBV29-1; d_gene: -; abundance: -; CDR3nt: TGCAGCGTTCAAATTACAGGGTCGAGTCAGCCCCAGCATTTT; CDR3aa: CSVQITGSSQPQHF
j_gene: TRBJ2-4; v_gene: TRBV4-1; d_gene: -; abundance: -; CDR3nt: TGCGCCAGCAGCCACGGGCCTCCCCGACTTGAAAACATTCAGTACTTC; CDR3aa: CASSHGPPRLENIQYF
j_gene: TRBJ2-5; v_gene: TRBV2; d_gene: TRBD1; abundance: -; CDR3nt: TGTGCCGGGGGGACAGGAGGCCAAGAGACCCAGTACTTC; CDR3aa: CAGGTGGQETQYF
j_gene: TRBJ2-2; v_gene: TRBV5-1; d_gene: -; abundance: -; CDR3nt: TGCGCCAGCAGCTTAATATCGGGGCCCACCGGGGAGCTGTTTTTT; CDR3aa: CASSLISGPTGELFF
j_gene: TRBJ1-5; v_gene: TRBV7-8; d_gene: -; abundance: -; CDR3nt: TGTGCCAGCACCATGGGGGGTTCTTTCAATCAGCCCCAGCATTTT; CDR3aa: CASTMGGSFNQPQHF
j_gene: TRBJ2-6; v_gene: TRBV30; d_gene: TRBD1; abundance: few; CDR3nt: TGTGCCTGGAGTCCCCGGGACAGGGGCAACTCTGGGGCCAACGTCCTGACTTTC; CDR3aa: CAWSPRDRGNSGANVLTF
j_gene: TRBJ2-6; v_gene: TRBV7-2; d_gene: -; abundance: -; CDR3nt: TGTGCCAGCATCCTTATCCCTACTGGGGCCAACGTCCTGACTTTC; CDR3aa: CASILIPTGANVLTF